Each of the 8 T cell receptor beta chains below was sequenced from the same sample in a study of cytomegalovirus exposure and HLA in healthy donors. Amplification used 60 Vbeta primers and 13 Jbeta primers. Sequenced by immunoSEQ multiplex PCR; TCRdb stores in-frame clones only, minus some. The sample lists around 100,000 clones, approximately 79% occurring once. The specimen was PBMCs. The receptors were gathered from a man between 60 and 75 years old in good health and CMV-seropositive.

V gene TRBV9 combines with J gene TRBJ2-7; 8 positions match TRBD2. The CDR3 spans 18 residues. Trimming cost V 0 bases and J 5 bases; bases outside gene matches: 16. CDR1 is SGDLS, CDR2 YYNGEE, per germline. The CDR3, as DNA: TGTGCCAGCAGCGTAGCAGGGCTGACTAGCGCGGGAGCCCACGAGCAGTACTTC. Residues: CASSVAGLTSAGAHEQYF.

CDR3 in amino acids: CASSSAGGPYNEQFF. The CDR3, as DNA: TGCGCCAGCAGCTCCGCGGGAGGCCCCTACAATGAGCAGTTCTTC. The rearrangement joins TRBV5-1 to TRBJ2-1; 8 bases fit TRBD2. The J segment lost 2 bases and the V segment lost 3 bases, leaving 4 bases of the junction unmatched. CDR1 SGHRS and CDR2 YFSETQ come from the germline V gene. This CDR3 contains 15 residues.

This chain connects TRBV15 to TRBJ1-1; D uncertain. There are 17 residues in the CDR3. Trimming pared 0 bases from V and 0 bases from J, leaving 14 bases between. Germline V CDR1 and CDR2: LNHNV, YYDKDF (reference sequence). The CDR3 is CATSRDPSRFMNTEAFF. The CDR3, as DNA: TGTGCCACCAGCAGAGACCCCTCTAGGTTCATGAACACTGAAGCTTTCTTT.

The chain recombines TRBV4-2 with TRBJ2-5, with 7 bases fitting TRBD1. The CDR3 is 15 amino acids. The ends lost 0 bases at V and 7 bases at J; junction bases unmatched: 8. Looked up from germline, CDR1 is LGHNA and CDR2 is YNFKEQ. CDR3 nucleotide sequence: TGTGCCAGCAGCCAAGATAGGCAGGGGGTAATGACCCAGTACTTC. It yields the protein CASSQDRQGVMTQYF.

The chain combines TRBV7-6 with TRBJ1-1, with D perhaps matching TRBD1 (5 bases). The CDR3 contains 14 residues. Trimming removed 2 bases from V and 3 bases from J, with 10 bases in between. Germline V CDR1 and CDR2: SGHVS, FNYEAQ. The CDR3 protein is CASSLSQAHTEAFF. The CDR3 DNA reads TGTGCCAGCAGCTTATCACAGGCGCACACTGAAGCTTTCTTT.

V gene TRBV5-1 combines with J gene TRBJ1-6; 8 positions match TRBD1. The V segment lost 5 bases and the J segment 8 bases; nucleotides outside the gene matches: 6. This CDR3 comprises 14 residues. The germline CDR1 and CDR2 sequences are SGHRS and YFSETQ. The CDR3 nucleotides are TGCGCCAGCAGACCCCAGGGGGCTGATTCACCCCTCCACTTT. It specifies CASRPQGADSPLHF.

V is TRBV5-4 and J is TRBJ1-5; D is uncertain. The V gene's germline CDR1 is SGHNT and CDR2 YYREEE (reference sequence). Trimming stripped 1 base from V and 0 bases from J, with 5 bases between. The CDR3 spans 14 residues. The CDR3 region is CASSLSGSNQPQHF. The CDR3 DNA follows: TGTGCCAGCAGCTTGTCGGGTAGCAATCAGCCCCAGCATTTT.

The CDR3, as DNA: TGTGCCAGTAGCCGGTCCACAGATACGCAGTATTTT. This gives the protein CASSRSTDTQYF. The chain joins TRBV2 to TRBJ2-3; D gene ambiguous. This CDR3 is built from 12 residues. The germline V gene encodes CDR1 SNHLY and CDR2 FYNNEI. V lost 9 bases to trimming and J lost 2 bases, with 9 bases between them.